Presented here are 19 T cell receptor beta chains from one specimen sequenced in a study of shared clonotypes between healthy human individuals. Method: immunoSEQ multiplex PCR; TCRdb's copy keeps in-frame clones and lacks some. The table records around 2.5 million clones, 93% of them present only once. The specimen was naive CD4+ T cells from PBMCs. Subset here: CD45RA+ positively selected. The receptors here all came from a man younger than 35 in good health. Some clones in this sample may be carry-over from other donors' samples.

The chain couples TRBV7-6 to TRBJ2-1; a possible D gene is TRBD2 (5 bases). Germline assignment: CDR1 SGHVS and CDR2 FNYEAQ. This CDR3 has 19 amino acids. V was clipped by 1 base and J by 3 bases, with 22 bases between them. CDR3 loop: CASSLVKRTVGGGYNEQFF. The CDR3 DNA reads TGTGCCAGCAGCTTAGTAAAACGGACTGTCGGCGGTGGCTACAATGAGCAGTTCTTC.

The gene calls are TRBV19 and TRBJ2-5; D unclear. Deletions cut 5 bases from V and 5 bases from J, with 15 bases between. Germline-derived CDR1 and CDR2 are LNHDA and SQIVND (reference sequence). The CDR3 spans 14 residues. DNA for the CDR3: TGTGCCAGTAGTGCCCCTTGGGTTGGGGAGACCCAGTACTTC. Its translation: CASSAPWVGETQYF.

This sequence joins TRBV7-8 and TRBJ2-1; TRBD2 is a possible D gene (6 bases). Between the trimmed V and J ends, which lost 5 bases and 6 bases, there was a span of 11 bases. The CDR3 contains 13 residues. Germline V gene sequence: CDR1 SGHVS, CDR2 FQNEAQ. The CDR3 DNA sequence: TGTGCCAGCAGCAAGGGGACTCCCAATGAGCAGTTCTTC. It encodes CASSKGTPNEQFF.

This chain joins TRBV5-1 and TRBJ1-1; 7 nucleotides agree with TRBD1. V trimming: 4 bases; J trimming: 4 bases; junction bases outside the gene matches: 7. Looked up from germline, CDR1 is SGHRS and CDR2 is YFSETQ. This CDR3 is 14 amino acids long. CDR3 amino acids: CASSTRQGSTEAFF. The CDR3 region has the DNA TGCGCCAGCAGCACAAGACAGGGTTCCACTGAAGCTTTCTTT.

The chain links TRBV5-8 to TRBJ1-5; unclear D gene. In germline, CDR1 is SGHTS, CDR2 YDEGEE. V dropped 4 bases and J dropped 2 bases, with 16 bases sitting between them. The CDR3 totals 16 residues. The CDR3 sequence is CASSRRQARGNQPQHF. CDR3 in DNA: TGTGCCAGCAGCCGCCGTCAGGCCCGTGGCAATCAGCCCCAGCATTTT.

This clone was seen just once. V usage is TRBV7-2 and J usage is TRBJ1-1; D remains unclear. Germline V gene sequence: CDR1 SGHTA, CDR2 FQGNSA. The CDR3 extends over 15 amino acids. V gave up 1 base and J gave up 1 base, with 10 bases separating them. The CDR3 sequence is CASSLVTGKNTEAFF. The DNA of the CDR3 is TGTGCCAGCAGCTTAGTGACGGGAAAGAACACTGAAGCTTTCTTT.

The chain is built from TRBV6-5 and TRBJ2-3; 7 bases match TRBD1. CDR3 length: 14 residues. Germline loops: CDR1 MNHEY, CDR2 SVGAGI. V dropped 5 bases and J dropped 5; count of bases not matched to a gene: 7. The CDR3: CASSVQGRGDTQYF. The DNA of the CDR3 is TGTGCCAGCAGTGTACAGGGGCGTGGAGATACGCAGTATTTT.

The rearrangement links TRBV27 to TRBJ2-7; D might be TRBD2 (6 bases). The V end lost 3 bases, the J end lost 7 bases, and 25 bases lay between the germline ends. The CDR3 is 17 residues long. CDR1 MNHEY and CDR2 SMNVEV come from the germline V gene (reference sequence). The CDR3 DNA reads as TGTGCCAGCAGTTTTATCCGGGGAGGCCCTTTGGGGGAAGAGCAGTACTTC. It translates to CASSFIRGGPLGEEQYF.

The genes are TRBV18 and TRBJ2-3; D is uncertain. CDR3 length: 17 amino acids. Germline V gene lookup returns CDR1 KGHSH and CDR2 LQKENI. The V and J ends lost 3 bases and 0 bases respectively, with 16 bases between them. The DNA of the CDR3 is TGTGCCAGCTCACCTCTAAAGGGCCAGATAAGCACAGATACGCAGTATTTT. Protein: CASSPLKGQISTDTQYF.

The chain combines TRBV7-3 with TRBJ2-1; 11 bases fit TRBD1. The V segment lost 4 bases and the J segment 4 bases; nucleotides outside the gene matches: 3. This CDR3 is 15 amino acids long. CDR1 and CDR2 (germline): SGHTA, FQGTGA. The CDR3 here is CASSSGQGVYNEQFF. For the CDR3, the DNA is TGTGCCAGCAGCTCGGGACAGGGGGTTTACAATGAGCAGTTCTTC.

The chain is built from TRBV21-1 and TRBJ1-3. TRBV21-1 is listed as a pseudogene. This CDR3 has 17 amino acids. The CDR3 bases are TGTGCCAGCAGCAAAGGGAGACATTGCCGTCGAGGAAACACCATATATTTT. Its protein product is CASSKGRHCRRGNTIYF.

This chain joins TRBV11-2 and TRBJ2-2, with D possibly matching TRBD2 (5 bases). The CDR3 covers 17 residues. CDR1 and CDR2 from the germline V gene are SGHAT and FQNNGV. Trimming shortened V by 4 bases and J by 2 bases, and 17 bases separated the two germline ends. As DNA, the CDR3 is TGTGCCAGCAGCTCAAAACGAGGGCTTACCAACACCGGGGAGCTGTTTTTT. It encodes CASSSKRGLTNTGELFF.

This clone was observed once. This sequence joins TRBV10-2 and TRBJ2-1, with D possibly TRBD1 on 6 matching bases. This CDR3 is 14 amino acids long. V lost 8 bases and J lost 0, with 11 bases in between. CDR1 is WSHSY, CDR2 SAAADI, per germline. CDR3 nucleotide sequence: TGCGCCAGCGAACAGGGAAGCTCCTACAATGAGCAGTTCTTC. It yields the protein CASEQGSSYNEQFF.

The chain couples TRBV10-3 to TRBJ2-2, with a tentative D call TRBD1 (5 bases). The CDR3 contains 15 residues. Germline-derived CDR1 and CDR2 are ENHRY and SYGVKD. Between the trimmed V and J ends, which lost 1 base and 4 bases, there was a span of 10 bases. The CDR3 DNA follows: TGTGCCATCAGTGAGTTGGACACCCTCACCGGGGAGCTGTTTTTT. This encodes CAISELDTLTGELFF.

This clone was observed once. V gene TRBV30 combines with J gene TRBJ1-2; weak D call: TRBD1 (5 bases). CDR3 length: 11 amino acids. V shed 8 bases and J shed 3 bases, with 10 bases lying between them. Germline values: CDR1 GTSNPN, CDR2 SVGIG (reference sequence). The CDR3 protein is CAGTVDYGYTF. The CDR3 nucleotides read TGTGCCGGGACGGTGGACTATGGCTACACCTTC. Drawing the rest from reference TRBV30 and TRBJ1-2, the complete variable domain is SQTIHQWPATLVQPVGSPLSLECTVEGTSNPNLYWYRQAAGRGLQLLFYSVGIGQISSEVPQNLSASRPQDRQFILSSKKLLLSDSGFYLCAGTVDYGYTFGSGTRLTVV.

The chain carries TRBV5-1 and TRBJ2-1; D remains ambiguous. Germline V CDR1 and CDR2: SGHRS, YFSETQ. This CDR3 has 16 residues. V lost 0 bases and J 0 bases, leaving 10 bases between the germline ends. In DNA, the CDR3 is TGCGCCAGCAGCTTGGCGGGCAGCCGCTCCTACAATGAGCAGTTCTTC. Its translation: CASSLAGSRSYNEQFF.

The J gene is TRBJ2-3, the V gene TRBV5-1; no definite D call. In germline, CDR1 is SGHRS, CDR2 YFSETQ. V was clipped by 0 bases and J by 2 bases, with 4 bases between them. The CDR3 contains 13 residues. The CDR3, as DNA: TGCGCCAGCAGCTTGGCGTTCACAGATACGCAGTATTTT. It translates to CASSLAFTDTQYF. Filled out from reference TRBV5-1 and TRBJ2-3, the complete variable domain reads KAGVTQTPRYLIKTRGQQVTLSCSPISGHRSVSWYQQTPGQGLQFLFEYFSETQRNKGNFPGRFSGRQFSNSRSEMNVSTLELGDSALYLCASSLAFTDTQYFGPGTRLTVL.

Written as DNA, the CDR3 is TGTGCCAGCTCTGAAGAGGTGGGCAGCGAGCAGTACTTC. Translation gives CASSEEVGSEQYF. V and J are TRBV18 and TRBJ2-7; D ambiguous. Trimming left V 6 bases short and J 6 bases short, with 15 bases between. The CDR3 extends over 13 amino acids. Germline V gene data show CDR1 as KGHSH and CDR2 as LQKENI.

This clone was detected only once. The CDR3 bases are TGTGCCAGCAGCCAAGTGACGGGGGCCCACGAGCAGTACTTC. Residues: CASSQVTGAHEQYF. The rearrangement links TRBV4-2 to TRBJ2-7; D may match TRBD1 or TRBD2 (6 bases each). The CDR3 totals 14 residues. V lost 1 base and J lost 5, with 12 bases in between. Germline V gene lookup returns CDR1 LGHNA and CDR2 YNFKEQ.